Below, 24 T cell receptor beta chains from the same sample are listed, as sequenced in a study of identical twins. TCRdb itself ran the 5' RACE reads through MiXCR, one entry per CDR3 protein. The data contain hundreds of thousands of distinct CDR3 sequences, 5.5% to 6.5% of them singletons. Sequenced: naive T cells sorted from blood. All receptors come from a man between 18 and 29 years old in good health.

This clonotype was seen at least ten times. This chain uses TRBV7-2 with TRBJ2-4; 10 bases are shared with TRBD2. CDR3 length: 16 residues. Germline V gene data show CDR1 as SGHTA and CDR2 as FQGNSA. J was trimmed by 10 bases and V by 4 bases; bases with no gene match: 13. CDR3 in DNA: TGTGCCAGCAGCTCCCTCCCGCTCAGGACTAGCGGTATTCAGTACTTC. This codes for CASSSLPLRTSGIQYF.

This clonotype was detected a few times. The V gene is TRBV5-1, the J gene TRBJ2-3; a weak D match, TRBD2 (5 bases). Germline CDR1 SGHRS, CDR2 YFSETQ. V lost 4 bases to trimming and J lost 2 bases, with 17 bases between them. The CDR3 has 16 residues. CDR3 loop: CASSKGRGLLTDTQYF. CDR3 sequence (DNA): TGCGCCAGCAGCAAGGGAAGAGGGCTACTCACAGATACGCAGTATTTT.

This clonotype was observed a few times. The rearrangement uses TRBV27 and TRBJ1-1; maybe TRBD1 (5 bases). V was trimmed by 8 bases and J by 5 bases, leaving 18 bases between them. The CDR3 has 14 residues. The germline gives CDR1 MNHEY, CDR2 SMNVEV (reference sequence). DNA of the CDR3: TGTGCCAGCCGAGGTGGGGGGGGGAGAACTGAAGCTTTCTTT. It encodes CASRGGGGRTEAFF.

This clonotype has at least ten counts. V is TRBV4-2 and J is TRBJ2-1; 14 bases align to TRBD2. Germline V gene lookup returns CDR1 LGHNA and CDR2 YNFKEQ. The CDR3 covers 16 residues. After removal of 2 bases from V and 10 bases from J, the junction contained 7 bases not matched to a gene. The CDR3: CASSQRLAGGPGEQFF. The CDR3 DNA is TGTGCCAGCAGCCAAAGACTAGCGGGAGGGCCGGGGGAGCAGTTCTTC.

This clonotype was detected ten times or more. V gene TRBV27 combines with J gene TRBJ2-7; perhaps D is TRBD1 or TRBD2 (5 bases each). Trimming removed 0 bases from V and 0 bases from J, with 18 bases in between. Looked up from germline, CDR1 is MNHEY and CDR2 is SMNVEV (reference sequence). The CDR3 consists of 18 residues. The CDR3 DNA follows: TGTGCCAGCAGTTTATCGGGAGTAACAGGCGCTTTCTCCTACGAGCAGTACGTC. Its translation: CASSLSGVTGAFSYEQYV.

This clonotype was seen ten or more times. The chain employs TRBV28 and TRBJ2-1; D remains ambiguous. The germline gives CDR1 MDHEN, CDR2 SYDVKM. The ends were cut back, 7 bases at V and 5 bases at J, with 12 bases in the middle. The CDR3 has 13 amino acids. The CDR3 DNA reads as TGTGCCAGCATCCAGTGGAGTAACAATGAGCAGTTCTTC. This sequence encodes CASIQWSNNEQFF.

This clonotype showed up just a few times. V usage is TRBV20-1 and J usage is TRBJ2-7, with 15 bases fitting TRBD2. CDR3 length: 16 amino acids. Germline lookup yields CDR1 DFQATT and CDR2 SNEGSKA (reference sequence). After removal of 3 bases from V and 6 bases from J, the junction contained 9 bases not matched to a gene. Here the CDR3 reads CSASKGLAGGPVEQYF. Here the CDR3 DNA reads TGCAGTGCTAGTAAAGGACTAGCGGGAGGGCCGGTCGAGCAGTACTTC.

The chain recombines TRBV7-8 with TRBJ2-7; D is uncertain. The germline V and J ends were trimmed by 0 bases and 1 base, with 10 bases remaining between them. The V gene's germline CDR1 is SGHVS and CDR2 FQNEAQ. The CDR3 loop spans 15 amino acids. As DNA, the CDR3 is TGTGCCAGCAGCTTAGCCGTGGACCATTCCTACGAGCAGTACGTC. Its protein product is CASSLAVDHSYEQYV.

The rearrangement uses TRBV27 and TRBJ2-1; TRBD2 aligns across 14 bases. CDR3 length equals 16 residues. Germline CDR1 is MNHEY and CDR2 is SMNVEV (reference sequence). Trimming at V came to 2 bases and at J to 6 bases, leaving 3 bases not matched to a gene. The CDR3 DNA reads as TGTGCCAGCAGTTTAGGGACTAGCGGGAGTGTCAATGAGCAGTTCTTC. Translated: CASSLGTSGSVNEQFF.

This clonotype was seen repeatedly, ten times or more. The chain links TRBV5-1 to TRBJ2-5; D is unclear. The V end was cut by 5 bases, the J end by 1 base, with 15 bases between. Germline V gene sequence: CDR1 SGHRS, CDR2 YFSETQ. This CDR3 is 15 amino acids long. CDR3 in amino acids: CASSPTVGLQETQYF. CDR3 coding DNA: TGCGCCAGCAGTCCCACAGTTGGCCTCCAAGAGACCCAGTACTTC.

V gene TRBV6-5 combines with J gene TRBJ1-1; possible D gene TRBD1, 6 bases. Germline V gene lookup returns CDR1 MNHEY and CDR2 SVGAGI. V was clipped by 2 bases and J by 1 base, with 11 bases between them. This CDR3 is built from 15 residues. CDR3 nucleotide sequence: TGTGCCAGCAGTTACAAGGCAGGGGCGAACACTGAAGCTTTCTTT. Translating it yields CASSYKAGANTEAFF.

This clonotype occurred many times. V is TRBV5-1 and J is TRBJ1-4, with 7 nucleotides matching TRBD1. V gave up 4 bases and J gave up 8 bases; unmatched junction bases: 5. Germline CDR1 and CDR2: SGHRS and YFSETQ. CDR3 length: 13 amino acids. The CDR3 spells CASSPQGGEKLFF. The CDR3 nucleotides are TGCGCCAGCAGCCCTCAGGGGGGAGAAAAACTGTTTTTT.

In its sample, this clonotype was seen many times. This chain joins TRBV28 and TRBJ1-1, with D possibly matching TRBD1 (6 bases). The CDR3 is 17 amino acids. Germline loops: CDR1 MDHEN, CDR2 SYDVKM. The germline V and J ends were trimmed by 8 bases and 0 bases, with 22 bases remaining between them. CDR3 sequence reads: CASDSLNRDFMNTEAFF. The DNA for the CDR3 is TGTGCCAGCGATTCCCTAAACAGGGACTTCATGAACACTGAAGCTTTCTTT.

This clonotype was counted between two and nine times. This chain connects TRBV7-8 to TRBJ2-5; D is unclear. CDR1 is SGHVS, CDR2 FQNEAQ, per germline. Trimming removed 5 bases at V and 5 bases at J, with 15 bases between. The CDR3 covers 14 residues. In DNA, the CDR3 is TGTGCCAGCAGCCCACGCAGCCGGCCGGAGACCCAGTACTTC. Its protein is CASSPRSRPETQYF.

On this clonotype itself: A clone one base away is much larger, so this may be a read error. This chain joins TRBV4-2 and TRBJ2-1; TRBD1 is a possible D gene (6 bases). The germline V gene has CDR1 LGHNA and CDR2 YNFKEQ. The CDR3 has 16 amino acids. This CDR3 is CVSSHLPGQGNNEQFF. The CDR3 nucleotides read TGTGTCAGCAGCCATTTGCCGGGACAAGGAAACAATGAGCAGTTCTTC.

This clonotype has more than one count but fewer than ten. This chain connects TRBV7-9 to TRBJ2-3, with TRBD2 matching over 13 bases. The V gene end was trimmed by 4 bases and the J gene end by 6 bases; junction bases not matched to a gene: 7. The CDR3 consists of 16 residues. CDR1 is SEHNR, CDR2 FQNEAQ, per germline (reference sequence). DNA for the CDR3: TGTGCCAGCAGCTCCTTAACTAGCGGGAGGGGCGATACGCAGTATTTT. It yields the protein CASSSLTSGRGDTQYF.

This clonotype was recorded at least ten times. The rearrangement links TRBV25-1 to TRBJ1-1; 11 bases map to TRBD1. Trimming removed 4 bases from V and 8 bases from J; junction bases left unmatched: 6. The CDR3 covers 14 residues. Looked up from germline, CDR1 is MGHDK and CDR2 is SYGVNS. The CDR3 DNA sequence: TGTGCCAGCAGTGCTCACCGGACAGGGGGCGAAGCTTTCTTT. This encodes CASSAHRTGGEAFF.

This clonotype came up many times. CDR3 bases: TGTGCCAGCAGCACAGGGATCTCTAGCACAGATACGCAGTATTTT. This gives the protein CASSTGISSTDTQYF. The rearrangement uses TRBV7-8 and TRBJ2-3; perhaps TRBD1 as D (6 bases). The CDR3 is 15 amino acids. The V and J ends lost 5 bases and 0 bases respectively, with 12 bases between them. The germline V gene encodes CDR1 SGHVS and CDR2 FQNEAQ.

This clonotype was observed many times. The chain joins TRBV12-3 or TRBV12-4 to TRBJ2-1; 9 bases are a match to TRBD2. The V and J ends lost 7 bases and 10 bases, in that order; junction bases with no gene match: 11. This CDR3 is built from 14 residues. CDR3 in amino acids: CASISWTSAGEQFF. DNA for the CDR3: TGTGCCAGCATTTCTTGGACTAGCGCCGGCGAGCAGTTCTTC.

The chain combines TRBV20-1 with TRBJ2-7; D remains unclear. Germline V CDR1 and CDR2: DFQATT, SNEGSKA (reference sequence). CDR3 size: 14 residues. V was clipped by 0 bases and J by 2 bases, with 11 bases between them. The CDR3 DNA is TGCAGTGCTAGAGATGGTCAGGCTACCTACGAGCAGTACTTC. The encoded protein is CSARDGQATYEQYF.

This clonotype was observed a handful of times. The chain carries TRBV12-3 or TRBV12-4 and TRBJ2-3, with D possibly being TRBD1 (6 bases). The ends were cut back, 6 bases at V and 0 bases at J, with 10 bases in the middle. This CDR3 has 14 residues. Here the CDR3 reads CASRLTGSTDTQYF. The DNA of the CDR3 is TGTGCCAGCAGGCTTACAGGGAGCACAGATACGCAGTATTTT.

Ten or more counts support this clonotype. V is TRBV12-3 or TRBV12-4 and J is TRBJ1-5; 10 nucleotides line up with TRBD1. Germline trimming cut 4 bases from V and 3 bases from J; bases unmatched to any gene: 3. The CDR3 length is 15 residues. The CDR3 DNA reads TGTGCCAGCAGTTCGACAGGGGGCAACAATCAGCCCCAGCATTTT. Its translation: CASSSTGGNNQPQHF.

The chain has TRBV19 and TRBJ2-5; D remains unclear. Germline values: CDR1 LNHDA, CDR2 SQIVND (reference sequence). The V gene lost 3 bases and the J gene lost 0 bases, with 11 bases spanning the gap. The CDR3 sequence is 15 residues long. CDR3 sequence reads: CASSMFRRDQETQYF. CDR3 in DNA: TGTGCCAGTAGTATGTTCAGGCGCGACCAAGAGACCCAGTACTTC.

This clonotype was observed at least ten times. This sequence joins TRBV29-1 and TRBJ2-7; the match to TRBD2 covers 10 bases. The V segment lost 4 bases and the J segment 1 base; nucleotides outside the gene matches: 10. Germline CDR1 SQVTM, CDR2 ANQGSEA. The CDR3 loop spans 16 amino acids. The CDR3: CSVGASTSGVSYEQYF. The CDR3 coding sequence is TGCAGCGTTGGGGCCAGTACTAGCGGGGTTTCCTACGAGCAGTACTTC.